The 32 T cell receptor beta chains below were found in one sample sequenced in a study of blood T cell repertoires in COVID-19. Profiling relied on immunoSEQ multiplex PCR, and the TCRdb table lists in-frame clones only, not all of them. Seen here are tens of thousands of clones, approximately 88% observed once, and the top ten hold approximately 4%. The sequenced sample was peripheral blood. The receptors were gathered from a human donor in a cohort sampled during active COVID-19.

In DNA form, the CDR3 reads TGCAGTGCTTCTAGGAACACTGAAGCTTTCTTT. It is translated as CSASRNTEAFF. This chain joins TRBV20-1 and TRBJ1-1; unclear D gene. The CDR3 spans 11 residues. Trimming took 5 bases from V and 1 from J, leaving 5 bases between them. Per germline, CDR1 DFQATT and CDR2 SNEGSKA (reference sequence).

As for this clone: At one end the junction does not follow the germline gene, possibly because of a read error. The chain uses TRBV28 and TRBJ1-6, with 9 positions matching TRBD1. The CDR3 contains 15 residues. Germline CDR1 reads MDHEN; CDR2 reads SYDVKM. CDR3 protein: CAGSLYDRGSSPLHF. The CDR3 DNA sequence: TGTGCCGGCAGTTTATACGACAGGGGGTCGTCACCCCTCCACTTT.

The chain couples TRBV9 to TRBJ2-5; 8 nucleotides match TRBD2. V lost 0 bases to trimming and J lost 0 bases; unmatched junction nucleotides: 1. Looked up from germline, CDR1 is SGDLS and CDR2 is YYNGEE. The CDR3 spans 15 residues. In DNA, the CDR3 is TGTGCCAGCAGCGTAGCTAGCGGGTACCAAGAGACCCAGTACTTC. Translating it yields CASSVASGYQETQYF.

This chain uses TRBV5-1 with TRBJ1-4; D is unclear. Trimming pared 6 bases from V and 8 bases from J, leaving 17 bases between. Germline V lookup: CDR1 SGHRS, CDR2 YFSETQ. This CDR3 has 14 amino acids. The CDR3 DNA sequence: TGCGCCAGCACGGCAACCTCAGGAGGAGAAAAACTGTTTTTT. Protein: CASTATSGGEKLFF.

This clone was counted a single time. The J gene is TRBJ2-1, the V gene TRBV10-2, with 9 bases fitting TRBD2. Germline V gives CDR1 WSHSY, CDR2 SAAADI. CDR3 length: 15 amino acids. V shed 6 bases, J shed 6 bases, and the junction held 9 bases outside the gene matches. The CDR3 nucleotides read TGCGCCAGCAGGATAGGCGGGGGGGCTCTCAATGAGCAGTTCTTC. It translates to CASRIGGGALNEQFF.

The chain uses TRBV27 and TRBJ2-7, with TRBD2 identical over 11 bases. This CDR3 spans 17 amino acids. V lost 2 bases and J lost 4; bases outside the gene matches: 10. In germline, CDR1 is MNHEY, CDR2 SMNVEV (reference sequence). The CDR3 DNA reads as TGTGCCAGCAGTTTACTGTTAGCGGGAGGGCCCTATTACGAGCAGTACTTC. Protein: CASSLLLAGGPYYEQYF.

The J gene is TRBJ1-2, the V gene TRBV5-6, with TRBD1 matching over 8 bases. The CDR3 is 14 amino acids. In germline, CDR1 is SGHDT, CDR2 YYEEEE. Trimming at V came to 4 bases and at J to 1 base, leaving 3 bases not matched to a gene. The CDR3 sequence: CASSPDRVNYGYTF. DNA of the CDR3: TGTGCCAGCAGCCCGGACAGGGTTAACTATGGCTACACCTTC.

This rearrangement joins TRBV19 to TRBJ1-1; weak D call: TRBD1 (6 bases). The V gene lost 8 bases and the J gene lost 3 bases, with 16 bases spanning the gap. CDR1 and CDR2 from the germline V gene are LNHDA and SQIVND (reference sequence). The CDR3 extends over 14 amino acids. DNA of the CDR3: TGTGCCAGTCGATACAGGGACCTGTACACTGAAGCTTTCTTT. This translates into CASRYRDLYTEAFF.

This rearrangement joins TRBV19 to TRBJ1-5; perhaps TRBD1 as D (6 bases). Germline CDR1 reads LNHDA; CDR2 reads SQIVND (reference sequence). This CDR3 comprises 14 residues. Between the trimmed V and J ends, which lost 3 bases and 5 bases, there was a span of 11 bases. This CDR3 reads CASSIITGYQPQHF. CDR3 DNA: TGTGCCAGTAGTATTATAACAGGGTATCAGCCCCAGCATTTT. The full variable domain, with the rest looked up from reference TRBV19 and TRBJ1-5, is DGGITQSPKYLFRKEGQNVTLSCEQNLNHDAMYWYRQDPGQGLRLIYYSQIVNDFQKGDIAEGYSVSREKKESFPLTVTSAQKNPTAFYLCASSIITGYQPQHFGDGTRLSIL.

The gene calls are TRBV3-1 (or the pseudogene TRBV3-2) and TRBJ2-1; TRBD2 matches at 7 bases. The CDR3 contains 17 residues. V trimming: 1 base; J trimming: 7 bases; junction bases outside the gene matches: 13. Per germline, CDR1 LGHDT and CDR2 YNNKEL (reference sequence). The CDR3 region has the DNA TGTGCCAGCAGCCAAGTTTCTAGCGGATCTCGTGGGAATGAGCAGTTCTTC. It is translated as CASSQVSSGSRGNEQFF.

V is TRBV6-5 and J is TRBJ1-2; D is possibly TRBD1 (6 bases). V lost 8 bases and J 4 bases, leaving 17 bases between the germline ends. There are 14 residues in the CDR3. CDR1 MNHEY and CDR2 SVGAGI come from the germline V gene. CDR3 bases: TGTGCCAGCCAACCGACAGGTTCTACCTATGGCTACACCTTC. This encodes CASQPTGSTYGYTF.

The gene calls are TRBV27 and TRBJ1-1; 8 positions match TRBD1. The CDR3 runs 14 residues. The J segment lost 5 bases and the V segment lost 2 bases, leaving 4 bases of the junction unmatched. Germline values: CDR1 MNHEY, CDR2 SMNVEV (reference sequence). CDR3 loop: CASSLQGAGTEAFF. The CDR3 DNA reads as TGTGCCAGCAGTTTACAGGGGGCGGGTACTGAAGCTTTCTTT.

The chain is built from TRBV28 and TRBJ1-5; weak D call: TRBD1 (5 bases). Deletions cut 3 bases from V and 3 bases from J, with 12 bases between. The germline V gene has CDR1 MDHEN and CDR2 SYDVKM. This CDR3 is 15 amino acids long. The CDR3, as DNA: TGTGCCAGCAGTTTTTACAGGACCTTCAATCAGCCCCAGCATTTT. Amino acids: CASSFYRTFNQPQHF.

V gene TRBV11-2 combines with J gene TRBJ2-1; D might be TRBD2 (5 bases). The germline V and J ends were trimmed by 5 bases and 12 bases, with 17 bases remaining between them. Germline CDR1 and CDR2: SGHAT and FQNNGV. This CDR3 is built from 13 residues. The CDR3 DNA follows: TGTGCCAGCAGCCCAGCGTTCGGGATCGGGCAGTTCTTC. It encodes CASSPAFGIGQFF.

V usage is TRBV5-1 and J usage is TRBJ1-4; 11 bases line up with TRBD1. Germline values: CDR1 SGHRS, CDR2 YFSETQ. This CDR3 contains 17 residues. Germline trimming cut 3 bases from V and 0 bases from J; bases unmatched to any gene: 4. The CDR3 DNA follows: TGCGCCAGCAGCTCGACGGGACAGGGGGCAACTAATGAAAAACTGTTTTTT. Encoded protein: CASSSTGQGATNEKLFF.

The chain's CDR3 is CASSLLTAGGQGGYTF. CDR3 in DNA: TGTGCCAGCAGCTTACTGACCGCAGGGGGCCAGGGTGGCTACACCTTC. The V and J genes are TRBV13 and TRBJ1-2, with 8 bases identical to TRBD1. With 2 bases clipped from V and 7 bases from J, the junction kept 12 bases outside the gene matches. The CDR3 spans 16 residues. CDR1 is PRHDT and CDR2 is FYEKMQ in the germline V gene (reference sequence).

The CDR3 nucleotides are TGTGCCAGCAGCCCGGGACAGGGCACAACAGGGGTATATTTT. Its protein is CASSPGQGTTGVYF. V is TRBV7-9 and J is TRBJ1-3; TRBD1 matches 9 bases. Per germline, CDR1 SEHNR and CDR2 FQNEAQ (reference sequence). The V segment lost 5 bases and the J segment 14 bases; nucleotides outside the gene matches: 13. The CDR3 is 14 residues long.

Concerning this clone itself: At one end, the junction sequence differs from germline, possibly due to a read error. The chain links TRBV7-7 to TRBJ2-2; D is unclear. The germline V gene has CDR1 SSHAT and CDR2 FNYEAQ (reference sequence). This CDR3 is 15 amino acids long. This chain's CDR3 is CASSLDRRNTGELFF. The CDR3 nucleotides read TGTGCTAGCAGCTTAGATCGTAGGAACACCGGGGAGCTGTTTTTT.

The chain joins TRBV5-3 to TRBJ2-1; D gene uncertain. TRBV5-3 is identified as an open reading frame with a role that is uncertain. This CDR3 spans 14 amino acids. The CDR3 spells CAIEVPTPTDEQFF. The CDR3 DNA follows: TGTGCTATAGAGGTGCCTACTCCCACGGATGAGCAGTTCTTC.

This chain joins TRBV27 and TRBJ2-7; tentatively, D is TRBD2 (6 bases). Trimming left V 6 bases short and J 4 bases short, with 16 bases between. The germline gives CDR1 MNHEY, CDR2 SMNVEV (reference sequence). The CDR3 is 14 amino acids. The CDR3, as DNA: TGTGCCAGCAGCTTTCGACTAGGTTGGTACGAGCAGTACTTC. Translated, it gives CASSFRLGWYEQYF.

The J gene is TRBJ2-3, the V gene TRBV5-8, with 13 bases that match TRBD2. Trimming at V came to 0 bases and at J to 4 bases, leaving 11 bases not matched to a gene. Germline V gene sequence: CDR1 SGHTS, CDR2 YDEGEE. The CDR3 is 19 residues long. The CDR3 here is CASSLGLSGTSGASDTQYF. In DNA form, the CDR3 reads TGTGCCAGCAGCTTGGGCTTATCCGGGACTAGCGGGGCCTCAGATACGCAGTATTTT.

This chain connects TRBV11-2 to TRBJ2-7; D is unresolved. Germline V gives CDR1 SGHAT, CDR2 FQNNGV. Trimming stripped 4 bases from V and 3 bases from J, with 19 bases between. This CDR3 is built from 16 residues. This chain's CDR3 is CASSSYRSALYYEQYF. CDR3 nucleotide sequence: TGTGCCAGCAGCTCTTATCGGAGCGCACTATACTACGAGCAGTACTTC.

The chain couples TRBV18 to TRBJ1-1; D may be TRBD1 (6 bases). V was clipped by 3 bases and J by 0 bases, with 8 bases between them. The CDR3 runs to 14 residues. Per germline, CDR1 KGHSH and CDR2 LQKENI. The chain's CDR3 is CASSPNRVNTEAFF. Written as DNA, the CDR3 is TGTGCCAGCTCACCGAACAGGGTGAACACTGAAGCTTTCTTT.

CDR3 sequence (DNA): TGTGCCAGCAGCGCCACGACGGGGTCCTTAGAAGATACGCAGTATTTT. It codes for CASSATTGSLEDTQYF. The chain uses TRBV9 and TRBJ2-3; perhaps TRBD2 as D (5 bases). Trimming removed 3 bases from V and 5 bases from J, with 19 bases in between. CDR1 and CDR2 from the germline V gene are SGDLS and YYNGEE. This CDR3 region has 16 residues.

This clone was counted once. V and J are TRBV23-1 and TRBJ1-6; D possibly corresponds to TRBD1 (5 bases). TRBV23-1 is identified as an open reading frame with a role that is uncertain. Trimming left V 3 bases short and J 0 bases short, with 15 bases between. This CDR3 is 18 amino acids long. The CDR3 spells CASSHRKNRSSYNSPLHF. The CDR3 nucleotides are TGCGCCAGCAGTCATCGAAAGAACAGGAGCTCCTATAATTCACCCCTCCACTTT.

V is TRBV19 and J is TRBJ1-1, with 8 nucleotides matching TRBD1. This CDR3 has 16 amino acids. V lost 9 bases and J lost 0; bases outside the gene matches: 12. Germline V gives CDR1 LNHDA, CDR2 SQIVND (reference sequence). The DNA of the CDR3 is TGTGCCAGCTCGACGTCAGGGGGCACAATGAACACTGAAGCTTTCTTT. Protein: CASSTSGGTMNTEAFF.

The chain has TRBV28 and TRBJ1-5; 10 nucleotides align to TRBD1. CDR3 length: 16 residues. Germline CDR1 is MDHEN and CDR2 is SYDVKM. V lost 6 bases to trimming and J lost 2 bases; unmatched junction nucleotides: 7. The DNA for the CDR3 is TGTGCCAGCAGCACCCCCGGGACAGGGGGCAATCAGCCCCAGCATTTT. Protein product: CASSTPGTGGNQPQHF.

This clone was detected a few times. This chain joins TRBV7-9 and TRBJ2-2, with D hard to call. The CDR3 consists of 14 residues. V dropped 5 bases and J dropped 3 bases, with 10 bases sitting between them. The V gene's germline CDR1 is SEHNR and CDR2 FQNEAQ (reference sequence). The CDR3 nucleotides read TGTGCCAGCAGCCCCCCGTTTGACACCGGGGAGCTGTTTTTT. Translation: CASSPPFDTGELFF. The entire variable domain, with the rest obtained from reference TRBV7-9 and TRBJ2-2, is as follows: DTGVSQNPRHKITKRGQNVTFRCDPISEHNRLYWYRQTLGQGPEFLTYFQNEAQLEKSRLLSDRFSAERPKGSFSTLEIQRTEQGDSAMYLCASSPPFDTGELFFGEGSRLTVL.

The chain carries TRBV2 and TRBJ1-3; TRBD1 aligns across 11 bases. The V gene's germline CDR1 is SNHLY and CDR2 FYNNEI. V lost 6 bases, J lost 6 bases, and 4 bases stayed unmatched. The CDR3 loop spans 14 amino acids. CDR3 nucleotide sequence: TGTGCCAGCAGGGACAGGGGGCTAGCAAACACCATATATTTT. This codes for CASRDRGLANTIYF.

Here the CDR3 reads CASSVVTGELFF. CDR3 nucleotide sequence: TGTGCCAGCAGCGTAGTAACCGGGGAGCTGTTTTTT. V gene TRBV9 combines with J gene TRBJ2-2; D remains unclear. This CDR3 contains 12 residues. Trimming took off 0 bases at V and 5 bases at J, with 2 bases between the two ends. The germline gives CDR1 SGDLS, CDR2 YYNGEE.

This clone was observed a single time. This CDR3 reads CASSSLSEGQFF. The CDR3 bases are TGTGCCAGCAGCTCCCTCTCGGAGGGGCAGTTCTTC. V is TRBV13 and J is TRBJ2-1; D possibly corresponds to TRBD2 (6 bases). The CDR3 spans 12 residues. V lost 4 bases and J lost 12, with 13 bases in between. Per the germline V gene, CDR1 is PRHDT and CDR2 is FYEKMQ (reference sequence).

The rearrangement joins TRBV19 to TRBJ2-3, with D possibly being TRBD2 (5 bases). The ends were cut back, 7 bases at V and 7 bases at J, with 24 bases in the middle. Germline CDR1 and CDR2: LNHDA and SQIVND (reference sequence). This CDR3 region has 16 residues. CDR3 nucleotides: TGTGCCAGTATGACCCCTAGGGCAGGAGGAATGCATACGCAGTATTTT. The encoded protein is CASMTPRAGGMHTQYF.